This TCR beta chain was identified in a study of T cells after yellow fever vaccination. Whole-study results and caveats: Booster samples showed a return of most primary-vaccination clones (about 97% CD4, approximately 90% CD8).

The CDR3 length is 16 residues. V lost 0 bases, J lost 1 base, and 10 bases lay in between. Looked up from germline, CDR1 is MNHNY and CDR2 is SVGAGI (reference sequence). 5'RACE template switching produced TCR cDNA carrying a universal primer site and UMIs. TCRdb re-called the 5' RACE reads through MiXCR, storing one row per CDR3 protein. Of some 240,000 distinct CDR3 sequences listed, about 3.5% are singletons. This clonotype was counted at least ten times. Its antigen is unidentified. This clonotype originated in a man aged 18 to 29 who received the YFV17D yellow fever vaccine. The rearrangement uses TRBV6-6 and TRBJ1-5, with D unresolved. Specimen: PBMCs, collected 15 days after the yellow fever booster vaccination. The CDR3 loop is CASSYSKTESNQPQHF. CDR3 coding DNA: TGTGCCAGCAGTTACTCGAAGACCGAGAGCAATCAGCCCCAGCATTTT.